The clone carrying this T cell receptor (beta chain) came up a few times. The antigen remains unidentified. The sample belongs to a study of shared clonotypes between healthy human individuals. CDR1 is SGHRS, CDR2 YFSETQ, per germline. Trimming shortened V by 5 bases and J by 3 bases, and 15 bases separated the two germline ends. The CDR3 totals 15 residues. Produced via immunoSEQ multiplex PCR; TCRdb's table is partial and in-frame only. Here the sample spans millions of clones, roughly 95% being singletons. Selected positively for CCR7 and CD45RO-negative, naive CD8 cells excluded terminally differentiated effector memory CD45RA+ cells. Study-wide results and limits: Sharing across four donors was seen in 4% to 6.5% of naive CD4 clonotypes.

This sequence originates from a man aged 18 to 29 in good health. Specimen: naive CD8+ T cells sorted from blood. The V call is TRBV5-1, the J call TRBJ1-5; a possible D gene is TRBD1 (5 bases). CDR3 residues: CASSQNTGHNQPQHF. CDR3 DNA: TGCGCCAGCAGTCAAAATACAGGTCACAATCAGCCCCAGCATTTT.